Below are 30 T cell receptor beta chains sequenced from a single sample in a study of tumor-infiltrating lymphocytes in primary liver carcinoma. The template, approximately 500 ng total RNA, yielded TCR beta cDNA made with a constant-region primer. Three-round nested multiplex PCR performed with slightly modified ARM-PCR produced the TCR beta libraries. A C-beta reverse primer was combined with TRBV1-TRBV30 forward primers in the first two PCR rounds, and each round had approximately 10 cycles. TCRdb reprocessed the multiplex PCR reads with MiXCR, giving one entry per CDR3 protein. The data hold approximately 320,000 distinct CDR3 sequences, with around three fifths observed a single time. The researchers obtained blood RNA from unsorted whole blood and also extracted germline DNA. Sequenced: peripheral blood. These receptors were collected from a woman in her twenties or thirties with primary liver carcinoma and hepatitis B virus infection.

The rearrangement links TRBV10-2 to TRBJ2-6; D not resolved. Per germline, CDR1 WSHSY and CDR2 SAAADI. This CDR3 is 11 amino acids long. Deletions cut 0 bases from V and 12 bases from J, with 3 bases between. The CDR3, as DNA: TGCGCCAGCAGTGAGTCGCGCGTCCTGACTTTC. It encodes CASSESRVLTF.

With regard to this clonotype: Its ends do not fully match the called genes, so a read error is possible. The gene calls are TRBV4-2 and TRBJ2-7; 11 positions match TRBD2. Germline CDR1 and CDR2: LGHNA and YNFKEQ. The CDR3 sequence is 16 residues long. The CDR3 DNA reads TGTGCCAGCAGCCTGGGACTAGCGGCTGGCTCCTACGGGCAGTACTTC. Protein sequence: CASSLGLAAGSYGQYF.

This clonotype was seen only once. The CDR3 does not close with the conserved phenylalanine or tryptophan, likely indicating a read error. The V and J genes are TRBV28 and TRBJ2-1, with D maybe TRBD2 (7 bases). CDR1 is MDHEN, CDR2 SYDVKM, per germline. With 4 bases removed from V and 9 bases from J, the gap between germline ends came to 13 bases. There are 13 residues in the CDR3. The CDR3 reads CASSWGGGGEQFS. The DNA for the CDR3 is TGTGCCAGCAGTTGGGGGGGAGGGGGTGAGCAGTTCTCC.

CDR3 protein: CASSLGPSRYTGELFF. The CDR3 DNA is TGTGCCAGCAGTTTAGGTCCTAGCCGATACACCGGGGAGCTGTTTTTT. This chain joins TRBV28 and TRBJ2-2, with D maybe TRBD2 (5 bases). This CDR3 region has 16 residues. The germline gives CDR1 MDHEN, CDR2 SYDVKM. Trimming left V 2 bases short and J 3 bases short, with 13 bases between. Full variable domain (rest looked up from reference TRBV28 and TRBJ2-2): DVKVTQSSRYLVKRTGEKVFLECVQDMDHENMFWYRQDPGLGLRLIYFSYDVKMKEKGDIPEGYSVSREKKERFSLILESASTNQTSMYLCASSLGPSRYTGELFFGEGSRLTVL.

Concerning this clonotype: This clone may be a read error of a much larger clone one base away. The rearrangement uses TRBV5-5 and TRBJ2-1; D is uncertain. CDR1 is SGHKS, CDR2 YYEKEE, per germline (reference sequence). The CDR3 has 12 residues. The CDR3 nucleotides read TGTGCCAGCAGCGTCTCCTACAATGAGCAGCTCTTC. Its translation: CASSVSYNEQLF.

This clonotype was seen a few times. The DNA for the CDR3 is TGTGCCAGCAGCCACCCCTGGGACGTACTCCCCGCAGTTCGGGACGAGCAGTACTTC. As protein: CASSHPWDVLPAVRDEQYF. V and J are TRBV28 and TRBJ2-7; D could derive from TRBD1 or TRBD2 (5 bases each). V was cut by 6 bases and J by 5 bases, with 32 bases left in between. This CDR3 is built from 19 residues. The germline V gene encodes CDR1 MDHEN and CDR2 SYDVKM.

This clonotype was recorded many times. This rearrangement joins TRBV6-1 to TRBJ2-1, with TRBD2 matching over 11 bases. Germline trimming cut 6 bases from V and 6 bases from J; bases unmatched to any gene: 4. The CDR3 length is 14 residues. The germline gives CDR1 MNHNS, CDR2 SASEGT. The CDR3 region has the DNA TGTGCCAGCAGGGTGACTAGCGGGATCAATGAGCAGTTCTTC. Translating it yields CASRVTSGINEQFF.

This clonotype came up a few times. The gene calls are TRBV28 and TRBJ2-7; TRBD2 agrees at 7 bases. The CDR3 spans 16 residues. The ends lost 6 bases at V and 3 bases at J; junction bases unmatched: 14. Per germline, CDR1 MDHEN and CDR2 SYDVKM. The CDR3 DNA is TGTGCCAGCAGACCCCATTCGGCCGAGCGGGACTACGAGCAGTACTTC. Translating gives CASRPHSAERDYEQYF. The full variable domain, rest sourced from reference TRBV28 and TRBJ2-7, is DVKVTQSSRYLVKRTGEKVFLECVQDMDHENMFWYRQDPGLGLRLIYFSYDVKMKEKGDIPEGYSVSREKKERFSLILESASTNQTSMYLCASRPHSAERDYEQYFGPGTRLTVT.

A single count supports this clonotype. This may be a read error: a much more frequent sequence differs by one nucleotide. Here the CDR3 reads CASSFPGSADEQIF. DNA for the CDR3: TGTGCCAGCAGCTTCCCCGGGAGTGCTGATGAGCAGATCTTC. The V and J genes are TRBV5-4 and TRBJ2-1; TRBD2 might be the D (6 bases). The CDR3 is 14 residues long. CDR1 SGHNT and CDR2 YYREEE come from the germline V gene (reference sequence).

The gene calls are TRBV4-3 and TRBJ2-3, with D perhaps matching TRBD1 or TRBD2 (5 bases each). The CDR3 is made up of 17 amino acids. Germline-derived CDR1 and CDR2 are LGHNA and YSLEER. V was pared by 0 bases and J by 2 bases, with 15 bases between. The CDR3 bases are TGCGCCAGCAGCCAAGAGTGGGGGTTGCTAGTCACAGATACGCAGTATTTT. Translation gives CASSQEWGLLVTDTQYF.

As concerns this clonotype: A read error may explain this, as a much larger clone is one base away. The V and J genes are TRBV5-6 and TRBJ2-7; the D call may be TRBD1 or TRBD2 (5 bases each). CDR1 and CDR2 (germline): SGHDT, YYEEEE. This CDR3 region has 14 residues. With 3 bases removed from V and 6 bases from J, the gap between germline ends came to 16 bases. CDR3 in amino acids: CASSSAGTHGEQYF. In DNA, the CDR3 is TGTGCCAGCAGCTCGGCCGGGACCCATGGCGAGCAGTACTTC. Full variable domain (remainder filled in from reference TRBV5-6 and TRBJ2-7): DAGVTQSPTHLIKTRGQQVTLRCSPKSGHDTVSWYQQALGQGPQFIFQYYEEEERQRGNFPDRFSGHQFPNYSSELNVNALLLGDSALYLCASSSAGTHGEQYFGPGTRLTVT.

About this clonotype itself: A clone one base away is much larger, so this may be a read error. This rearrangement joins TRBV6-1 to TRBJ2-1; 9 nucleotides line up with TRBD2. The CDR3 is 13 residues long. Germline V gene sequence: CDR1 MNHNS, CDR2 SASEGT. CDR3 nucleotide sequence: TGTGTCAGCAGAGAAGCGGGAGGATTTGAGCAGTTCTTC. It is translated as CVSREAGGFEQFF.

Concerning this clonotype itself: A much larger clone sits a single nucleotide away, making a read error possible. The rearrangement joins TRBV6-1 to TRBJ1-5; no definite D call. V lost 1 base and J lost 1, with 11 bases in between. Germline V CDR1 and CDR2: MNHNS, SASEGT. The CDR3 totals 16 residues. Here the CDR3 reads CASSEVGSPSNQPQHF. The CDR3 DNA reads as TGTGCCAGCAGTGAAGTGGGAAGCCCAAGCAATCAGCCCCAGCATTTT.

Comments on this clonotype: Just one base apart from a much larger clone, this may be a read error. V is TRBV6-2 or TRBV6-3 and J is TRBJ1-5, with 8 bases aligning to TRBD1. Germline V gene sequence: CDR1 MNHEY, CDR2 SVGEGT. This CDR3 spans 16 amino acids. V lost 0 bases to trimming and J lost 6 bases; unmatched junction nucleotides: 7. The chain's CDR3 is CASSYSGQVFSQPQHF. The CDR3 nucleotides read TGTGCCAGCAGTTACTCGGGACAGGTCTTCAGTCAGCCCCAGCATTTT.

This clonotype was seen only a few times. The chain couples TRBV6-2 or TRBV6-3 to TRBJ1-2, with 8 positions matching TRBD1. CDR1 and CDR2 from the germline V gene are MNHEY and SVGEGT. This CDR3 has 13 residues. With V trimmed by 0 bases and J by 6 bases, 0 bases remained unmatched. CDR3 sequence: CASSYSGQDGYTF. The DNA of the CDR3 is TGTGCCAGCAGTTACTCGGGACAGGATGGCTACACCTTC.

This clonotype was seen only a few times. A read error may account for a junction end that differs from germline. The V call is TRBV29-1, the J call TRBJ2-3, with 9 nucleotides matching TRBD1. Per germline, CDR1 SQVTM and CDR2 ANQGSEA. The CDR3 length is 13 residues. DNA for the CDR3: TGCAGCGGTTACAGGGGGCGCGGGGGTACGCAGTGTTTT. Encoded protein: CSGYRGRGGTQCF.

This sequence joins TRBV12-3 or TRBV12-4 and TRBJ2-5; 7 bases line up with TRBD2. Trimming took 1 base from V and 9 from J; bases not matched to a gene: 11. The CDR3 runs 15 residues. For the CDR3, the DNA is TGTGCCAGCAGTTTAGTCTCGGGCGGGAGTTGGGCCCAGTACTTC. Encoded protein: CASSLVSGGSWAQYF.

For this clonotype: One end of the junction is discordant with germline, which a read error may explain. The chain combines TRBV11-1 with TRBJ2-2; D possibly corresponds to TRBD2 (5 bases). This CDR3 is 13 amino acids long. Germline CDR1 reads SGHAT; CDR2 reads FQDESV (reference sequence). The CDR3 sequence: CASKQEITGELLF. CDR3 DNA sequence: TGTGCCAGTAAGCAGGAAATTACCGGGGAGCTGTTATTT.

DNA for the CDR3: TGTGCCAGTAGCCTCAGGGGGATTAGCAATCAGCCCCAGCATTTT. This sequence encodes CASSLRGISNQPQHF. The V call is TRBV19, the J call TRBJ1-5, with TRBD1 matching 7 bases. V trimming: 6 bases; J trimming: 0 bases; junction bases outside the gene matches: 5. This CDR3 is built from 15 residues. CDR1 is LNHDA and CDR2 is SQIVND in the germline V gene (reference sequence).

V and J are TRBV29-1 and TRBJ2-2; D possibly uses TRBD1 or TRBD2 (5 bases each). Trimming took off 3 bases at V and 4 bases at J, with 15 bases between the two ends. The CDR3 totals 15 residues. CDR1 SQVTM and CDR2 ANQGSEA come from the germline V gene. The CDR3 region is CSVEGEQESTGELFF. The DNA of the CDR3 is TGCAGCGTTGAGGGGGAGCAGGAGAGCACCGGGGAGCTGTTTTTT.

Concerning this clonotype itself: The germline gene is not matched at one end of the junction; a read error may be the cause. This chain uses TRBV11-2 with TRBJ2-1; weak D call: TRBD2 (6 bases). This CDR3 comprises 18 residues. The germline gives CDR1 SGHAT, CDR2 FQNNGV. This CDR3 reads CARSFQKRGRPSYNEQFF. CDR3 DNA sequence: TGTGCCAGGAGCTTCCAAAAAAGAGGGAGGCCCTCCTACAATGAGCAGTTCTTC.

Note on this clonotype: Mismatch with germline at one junction end may stem from a read error. This chain connects TRBV11-2 to TRBJ2-7, with D tentatively TRBD1 or TRBD2 (5 bases each). The CDR3 has 16 amino acids. Germline CDR1 SGHAT, CDR2 FQNNGV. CDR3 DNA sequence: TGTGTCAGCAGCGTGAGGATGGGGACCAGGCCTTACGAGCAGTACTTC. This sequence encodes CVSSVRMGTRPYEQYF.

On this clonotype itself: Given a much more abundant clone one base away, this may be a read error. The CDR3 carries no conserved terminal phenylalanine or tryptophan, so it likely arises from a read error. The rearrangement links TRBV28 to TRBJ2-1; D is undetermined. Germline V gene lookup returns CDR1 MDHEN and CDR2 SYDVKM. V dropped 5 bases and J dropped 0 bases, with 14 bases sitting between them. This CDR3 is built from 16 residues. The CDR3 sequence: CASSPPSLGSYNEQFL. DNA of the CDR3: TGTGCCAGCAGTCCACCTTCACTTGGCTCCTACAATGAGCAGTTCCTC.

There are a few counts of this clonotype. This sequence joins TRBV2 and TRBJ2-5; 9 bases fit TRBD2. V gave up 6 bases and J gave up 1 base; unmatched junction bases: 9. The CDR3 has 16 residues. Germline assignment: CDR1 SNHLY and CDR2 FYNNEI. CDR3 sequence reads: CASSLSPSGAQETQYF. Written as DNA, the CDR3 is TGTGCCAGCAGCCTATCCCCTAGCGGGGCCCAAGAGACCCAGTACTTC.

Comment on this clonotype: One end of the junction is discordant with germline, which a read error may explain. The chain links TRBV29-1 to TRBJ2-7, with 8 bases aligning to TRBD2. This CDR3 spans 13 amino acids. CDR1 is SQVTM, CDR2 ANQGSEA, per germline. DNA for the CDR3: TGTAGCGTCGTAACTAGCGGTGGGGACGAGCGGTACTTC. Translated: CSVVTSGGDERYF.

For this clonotype: Since the CDR3 does not end with the conserved phenylalanine or tryptophan, this likely comes from a read error. J is TRBJ2-7 and V is TRBV11-3, with D uncertain. The germline CDR1 and CDR2 sequences are SGHNT and YENEEA. Trimming cost V 0 bases and J 0 bases, with 6 bases left between them. The CDR3 has 14 amino acids. The CDR3 sequence is CASSLDGPSYEQYL. The CDR3 DNA is TGTGCCAGCAGCTTAGACGGACCCTCCTACGAGCAGTACTTA.

This clonotype turned up a few times. The V and J genes are TRBV13 and TRBJ2-1; TRBD1 or TRBD2 may be the D gene (5 bases each). The CDR3 length is 18 residues. Trimming left V 5 bases short and J 4 bases short, with 24 bases between. Germline lookup yields CDR1 PRHDT and CDR2 FYEKMQ (reference sequence). The CDR3 is CASSPLTGTTKGYNEQFF. CDR3 nucleotides: TGTGCCAGCAGCCCATTAACCGGGACCACAAAGGGGTACAATGAGCAGTTCTTC.

This chain connects TRBV30 to TRBJ1-1; TRBD1 agrees at 9 bases. Trimming cost V 7 bases and J 3 bases; bases outside gene matches: 6. The germline V gene encodes CDR1 GTSNPN and CDR2 SVGIG (reference sequence). The CDR3 consists of 13 residues. The CDR3 region is CASTGTGHTEAFF. In DNA form, the CDR3 reads TGTGCCTCGACCGGGACAGGGCACACTGAAGCTTTCTTT.

The CDR3 reads CASGITGKGQPQHF. The CDR3 coding sequence is TGTGCCAGTGGAATTACAGGGAAGGGGCAGCCCCAGCATTTT. The chain employs TRBV6-2 or TRBV6-3 and TRBJ1-5; a possible D gene is TRBD1 (6 bases). The CDR3 extends over 14 amino acids. Trimming took off 9 bases at V and 7 bases at J, with 19 bases between the two ends. In germline, CDR1 is MNHEY, CDR2 SVGEGT.

This clonotype appeared a few times. This chain uses TRBV6-2 or TRBV6-3 with TRBJ1-2, with a tentative D call TRBD1 (5 bases). V lost 8 bases and J lost 8, with 15 bases in between. This CDR3 region has 12 residues. The germline CDR1 and CDR2 sequences are MNHEY and SVGEGT. The CDR3 spells CASVQGPGGYTF. The CDR3, as DNA: TGTGCCAGCGTTCAGGGCCCCGGCGGCTACACCTTC.